Listed here are 28 T cell receptor delta chains from one sample, sequenced in a study of gamma-delta T cells after stem cell transplantation. TCRdb called clones anew from the RT-PCR reads with CATT. The table has 15,000 to 17,000 delta-chain clones, almost 9.5% seen once. Source material: gamma-delta T cells. The receptors stem from a human donor. It is not recorded whose cells these are; they may come from a transplant donor.

This clone was found a few times. With a much larger clone just one base away, this may be a read error. The rearrangement joins TRDV2 to TRDJ1; 7 nucleotides match TRDD3. CDR3 length: 17 amino acids. Germline V lookup: CDR1 GEAIGNYY, CDR2 EKD. In DNA, the CDR3 is TGTGCCTTTGACTCTCGCAAGGAGGATACGGTCACCGATAAACTCATCTTT. Its translation is CAFDSRKEDTVTDKLIF.

This clone appeared a few times. The protein TCRdb lists belongs to a much larger clone and differs from this DNA's translation at residues 4 and 5, which points to a read error; the protein shown is made from the DNA. The sample has other DNA sequences that encode this CDR3 too. This chain connects TRDV2 to TRDJ1; the match to TRDD3 covers 7 bases. From germline, CDR1 is GEAIGNYY and CDR2 EKD. V was pared by 4 bases and J by 2 bases, with 15 bases of the junction left unmatched. The CDR3 runs to 17 residues. CDR3 bases: TGTGCCTGTGATATGCTGGGGGCGAACCGGGGTACCGATAAACTCATCTTT. Translated: CACDMLGANRGTDKLIF.

This clone was picked up a small number of times. The protein that TCRdb holds for this DNA derives from a much larger clone and differs from the translated DNA at residue 13, which likely indicates a read error; the protein shown here is translated from the DNA. The chain carries TRDV1 and TRDJ1; possible D gene TRDD2, 5 bases. This CDR3 has 17 residues. Trimming stripped 5 bases from V and 6 bases from J, with 25 bases between. Germline V gives CDR1 TSWWSYY, CDR2 QGS. CDR3 loop: CALGKRITFRASHKLIF. The CDR3, as DNA: TGTGCTCTTGGGAAACGAATCACATTTCGGGCTTCCCATAAACTCATCTTT.

In this sample, this clone turned up a few times. The amino acid sequence in TCRdb belongs to a much larger clone and departs from this DNA's translation at residue 10, likely a sequencing read error; the sequence shown is translated from the DNA. This CDR3 is CACDTLTGGIPSYTDKLIF. CDR3 in DNA: TGTGCCTGTGACACACTAACTGGGGGAATTCCATCGTACACCGATAAACTCATCTTT. This sequence joins TRDV2 and TRDJ1; 9 bases line up with TRDD3. Germline V gene data show CDR1 as GEAIGNYY and CDR2 as EKD. The length of the CDR3 is 19 residues. J was trimmed by 0 bases and V by 1 base; bases with no gene match: 14.

A note on this clone: The protein in TCRdb stems from a much larger clone and differs at residue 11 from this DNA's translation, likely a read error; here the protein is translated from the DNA. The gene calls are TRDV2 and TRDJ1; 8 positions match TRDD3. V shed 0 bases, J shed 3 bases, and the junction held 17 bases outside the gene matches. Germline V gives CDR1 GEAIGNYY, CDR2 EKD. This CDR3 has 19 amino acids. The CDR3 coding sequence is TGTGCCTGTGACACCGTTGGAACGGGGATACTGGGGACCCCCGATAAACTCATCTTT. Protein product: CACDTVGTGILGTPDKLIF.

This clone turned up a few times. A far larger clone differs by one base, so this is likely a read error. Different DNA sequences within this sample yield the same CDR3. This chain connects TRDV2 to TRDJ3; 10 nucleotides agree with TRDD3. CDR1 GEAIGNYY and CDR2 EKD come from the germline V gene. Trimming cost V 0 bases and J 1 base; bases outside gene matches: 5. This CDR3 spans 19 amino acids. The CDR3, as DNA: TGTGCCTGTGACACCGGTTTGGGGGATACATCCTGGGACACCCGACAGATGTTTTTC. Its translation: CACDTGLGDTSWDTRQMFF.

This clone was recorded at least ten times. V gene TRDV2 combines with J gene TRDJ1; unclear D gene. CDR1 is GEAIGNYY and CDR2 is EKD in the germline V gene. There are 19 residues in the CDR3. With 0 bases removed from V and 11 bases from J, the gap between germline ends came to 33 bases. CDR3 amino acids: CACDTVLAQLVYRIGNLIF. In DNA, the CDR3 is TGTGCCTGTGACACCGTTCTGGCTCAGCTGGTGTATAGAATCGGTAACCTCATCTTT.

This clone was picked up many times. This DNA's translation differs at residue 5 from TCRdb's protein, which comes from a much larger clone; a read error is likely, and the protein shown is translated from the DNA. V is TRDV2 and J is TRDJ1, with TRDD3 as a possible D gene (6 bases). The CDR3 contains 18 residues. In germline, CDR1 is GEAIGNYY, CDR2 EKD. V lost 2 bases, J lost 1 base, and 22 bases lay in between. The CDR3 loop is CACDKMAWEGDITDKLIF. In DNA form, the CDR3 reads TGTGCCTGTGACAAGATGGCTTGGGAGGGGGACATCACCGATAAACTCATCTTT.

This clone has just a few counts. For this DNA, TCRdb reports the protein of a much larger clone, which diverges at residue 7, most likely from a read error; the protein presented here is translated directly from the DNA. The CDR3 DNA reads as TGTGCCTGTGACCCCCTTATGTTGCGGTACACCGATAAACTCATCTTT. This encodes CACDPLMLRYTDKLIF. The chain carries TRDV2 and TRDJ1; D is unclear. V shed 3 bases and J shed 0 bases, with 16 bases lying between them. Germline values: CDR1 GEAIGNYY, CDR2 EKD. The CDR3 runs to 16 residues.

Turning to this clone: TCRdb lists a protein that is different at residue 5 from the translated DNA; the protein given here uses the DNA translation. The V gene is TRDV2, the J gene TRDJ1; 10 nucleotides align to TRDD3. The junction had 16 bases not matched to a gene; V was cut back by 1 base and J by 0 bases. CDR3 length: 20 amino acids. From germline, CDR1 is GEAIGNYY and CDR2 EKD. The CDR3, as DNA: TGTGCCTGTGACACGGGTTGGGGGGATACGGGGTCTAAGTACACCGATAAACTCATCTTT. The encoded protein is CACDTGWGDTGSKYTDKLIF.

As for this clone: This likely stems from a read error, as it lies one base from a far larger clone. Distinct nucleotide sequences in the sample also encode this CDR3. The chain combines TRDV1 with TRDJ1; D is tentatively TRDD2 or TRDD3 (6 bases each). Trimming removed 2 bases at V and 5 bases at J, with 30 bases between. Germline values: CDR1 TSWWSYY, CDR2 QGS. The CDR3 loop spans 20 amino acids. The CDR3 nucleotides are TGTGCTCTTGGGGAAAGTGGTGGGTCCTACGGGGACTGGGAGGCTGATAAACTCATCTTT. Translated, it gives CALGESGGSYGDWEADKLIF.

This clone was seen more than once but under ten times. TCRdb lists the protein of a much larger clone for this DNA, which differs at residue 14, so this is likely a read error; the protein given here is translated from the DNA itself. This chain uses TRDV2 with TRDJ1; D is uncertain. Germline V CDR1 and CDR2: GEAIGNYY, EKD. The CDR3 loop spans 17 amino acids. The CDR3 DNA is TGTGCCTGTGACAACCTCCTTACTGAAAGTTACACCGATAGACTCATCTTT. It codes for CACDNLLTESYTDRLIF.

Note on this clone: TCRdb records a much larger clone's protein for this DNA, with a difference at residues 6 and 8 that likely arises from a read error; the protein given is the translation of the DNA. V and J are TRDV2 and TRDJ1; the match to TRDD3 covers 7 bases. After removal of 0 bases from V and 2 bases from J, the junction contained 11 bases not matched to a gene. Germline lookup yields CDR1 GEAIGNYY and CDR2 EKD. CDR3 length: 17 amino acids. The CDR3 DNA follows: TGTGCCTGTGACACCTTCCTGGCGGATACGCAAACCGATAAACTCATCTTT. It translates to CACDTFLADTQTDKLIF.

A word on this clone: TCRdb attributes to this sequence the protein of a much larger clone, which differs from the DNA translation at residue 3; a read error is likely, and the protein displayed is translated from the DNA. The chain links TRDV2 to TRDJ1; 10 nucleotides align to TRDD3. Looked up from germline, CDR1 is GEAIGNYY and CDR2 is EKD. The CDR3 has 22 residues. The CDR3 reads CAYDPVRTGGSELDYNTDKLIF. DNA of the CDR3: TGTGCCTATGACCCGGTTCGTACTGGGGGATCTGAACTCGACTATAACACCGATAAACTCATCTTT.

This clone occurred a few times. At the DNA level, this CDR3 is encoded by other sequences in the same sample as well. The J gene is TRDJ1, the V gene TRDV2; 7 bases agree with TRDD3. The CDR3 runs to 22 residues. Looked up from germline, CDR1 is GEAIGNYY and CDR2 is EKD. V dropped 1 base and J dropped 10; count of bases not matched to a gene: 35. The CDR3 reads CACDTVGTGVYTHSEYTYTLIF. CDR3 nucleotide sequence: TGTGCCTGTGACACGGTGGGAACTGGGGTCTACACTCACTCAGAGTATACCTATACACTCATCTTT.

There are many counts of this clone. This DNA translates differently at residue 15 from the TCRdb protein, which is that of a much larger clone; a read error is likely, and the protein shown is the DNA's own translation. This chain uses TRDV2 with TRDJ1; 10 nucleotides agree with TRDD3. The germline CDR1 and CDR2 sequences are GEAIGNYY and EKD. This CDR3 comprises 18 residues. For the CDR3, the DNA is TGTGCCTGTGACAGAGGGGGGGATACGCGATCTTACACCGATGAACTCATCTTT. It encodes CACDRGGDTRSYTDELIF.

In this sample, this clone turned up a few times. The protein recorded in TCRdb matches a much larger clone and deviates from this DNA's translation at residue 16, suggesting a read error; the protein here is obtained by translating the DNA. The CDR3 loop reads CALGETATPYLMEGTNKLIF. The CDR3 DNA reads TGTGCTCTTGGGGAAACCGCTACGCCGTACTTAATGGAGGGCACCAATAAACTCATCTTT. The chain links TRDV1 to TRDJ1, with D uncertain. The CDR3 contains 20 residues. CDR1 TSWWSYY and CDR2 QGS come from the germline V gene.

About this clone: TCRdb's protein for this DNA is that of a much larger clone and differs from the translation at residue 8, likely a read error; the protein shown is the DNA translation. This sequence joins TRDV2 and TRDJ2; D perhaps matches TRDD3 (6 bases). Trimming shortened V by 7 bases and J by 4 bases, and 33 bases separated the two germline ends. The CDR3 sequence is 20 residues long. CDR1 and CDR2 (germline): GEAIGNYY, EKD. CDR3 bases: TGTGCCTGCGACTCCCATGGGATGGGGGGCAAAAACCTTTCGACAGCACAACTCTTCTTT. Translating gives CACDSHGMGGKNLSTAQLFF.

V gene TRDV2 combines with J gene TRDJ1, with a possible D match to TRDD3 (5 bases). Per germline, CDR1 GEAIGNYY and CDR2 EKD. The CDR3 is 20 residues long. V gave up 3 bases and J gave up 2 bases, with 30 bases separating them. CDR3 coding DNA: TGTGCCTGTGACCCTATCAGTTCCCGTGGGGCTGGGACTGCTACCGATAAACTCATCTTT. Residues: CACDPISSRGAGTATDKLIF.

In its sample, this clone was seen a few times. The chain employs TRDV2 and TRDJ1; 8 positions agree with TRDD3. V shed 0 bases and J 7 bases; nucleotides not matched to a gene: 21. Germline V CDR1 and CDR2: GEAIGNYY, EKD. There are 19 residues in the CDR3. The CDR3 nucleotides are TGTGCCTGTGACACCGGTACGGCTCAGAAGGGGGATAGAAGCGGTAAACTCATCTTT. It specifies CACDTGTAQKGDRSGKLIF.

Remarks on this clone: Translating this DNA gives a protein that differs at residue 12 from the TCRdb one, which belongs to a much larger clone; a read error is likely, and the protein shown is this translation. This specimen includes other DNA sequences encoding the same CDR3. V gene TRDV2 combines with J gene TRDJ1, with D possibly TRDD2 on 5 matching bases. The CDR3 length is 16 residues. Per germline, CDR1 GEAIGNYY and CDR2 EKD. The CDR3 DNA reads TGTGCCTGTGACACCGTTCCTGCCAGGAACACCTATAAACTCATCTTT. This gives the protein CACDTVPARNTYKLIF.

Turning to this clone: This DNA's translation differs at residue 3 from TCRdb's protein, which comes from a much larger clone; a read error is likely, and the protein shown is translated from the DNA. The CDR3 DNA follows: TGTGCCCGTGACCCACTGGGGGGTCGGTACACCGATAAACTCATCTTT. Amino acids: CARDPLGGRYTDKLIF. This rearrangement joins TRDV2 to TRDJ1, with 8 bases matching TRDD3. Germline values: CDR1 GEAIGNYY, CDR2 EKD. This CDR3 has 16 residues.

As to this clone: The protein in TCRdb stems from a much larger clone and differs at residue 11 from this DNA's translation, likely a read error; here the protein is translated from the DNA. The chain joins TRDV2 to TRDJ1; 7 nucleotides match TRDD3. The CDR3 extends over 18 amino acids. Germline CDR1 and CDR2: GEAIGNYY and EKD. Losses at the gene ends were 4 bases for V and 7 bases for J; bases not matched to a gene: 23. In nucleotides, the CDR3 is TGTGCCTGTGATTCGGCCTCCTTGACTGGGGAGATAGTCCCTAAACTCATCTTT. This codes for CACDSASLTGEIVPKLIF.

Comments on this clone: The TCRdb protein, from a much larger clone, departs from this DNA's translation at residue 12, likely by read error; the protein shown derives from the DNA. The chain couples TRDV2 to TRDJ1; D is perhaps TRDD3 (6 bases). CDR3 length: 17 amino acids. Germline V gene data show CDR1 as GEAIGNYY and CDR2 as EKD. Trimming shortened V by 0 bases and J by 3 bases, and 19 bases separated the two germline ends. The CDR3 loop is CACDTLAGATYADKLIF. CDR3 in DNA: TGTGCCTGTGACACCCTCGCTGGGGCCACCTACGCCGATAAACTCATCTTT.

In this sample, this clone is medium-sized. The same CDR3 can be traced to other DNA sequences in this sample. The chain carries TRDV2 and TRDJ1, with 11 bases that match TRDD3. This CDR3 has 20 residues. Germline CDR1 GEAIGNYY, CDR2 EKD. Trimming cost V 1 base and J 4 bases; bases outside gene matches: 19. This CDR3 is CACDTLTSSLLGDRIDKLIF. In nucleotides, the CDR3 is TGTGCCTGTGACACGCTTACTTCCTCCTTACTGGGGGATAGGATCGATAAACTCATCTTT.

This clone was detected ten times or more. This sequence is one base from a far larger clone and is likely a read error. The chain carries TRDV2 and TRDJ1, with TRDD3 matching over 7 bases. Per germline, CDR1 GEAIGNYY and CDR2 EKD. This CDR3 has 15 residues. CDR3 loop: CACDTVLGKGDNLIF. In DNA form, the CDR3 reads TGTGCCTGTGACACCGTACTGGGGAAAGGGGATAACCTCATCTTT.

A remark on this clone: The mismatch at residue 16 between this DNA's translation and the TCRdb protein of a much larger clone likely reflects a read error; the protein shown is translated from the DNA. The chain carries TRDV2 and TRDJ3, with 11 positions matching TRDD3. The CDR3 totals 19 residues. Germline CDR1 is GEAIGNYY and CDR2 is EKD. The CDR3: CACDTGLGDTSWDTRKMFF. CDR3 nucleotide sequence: TGTGCCTGTGACACCGGTTTGGGGGATACGTCCTGGGACACCCGAAAGATGTTTTTC.

This clone was seen more than once but under ten times. This same CDR3 is encoded by further DNA sequences in the sample. This chain joins TRDV2 and TRDJ3, with TRDD3 matching over 12 bases. CDR3 length equals 20 residues. Trimming removed 4 bases from V and 18 bases from J; junction bases left unmatched: 27. The germline gives CDR1 GEAIGNYY, CDR2 EKD. The CDR3 is CACELVLGDTNSCDNRPMFF. In DNA, the CDR3 is TGTGCCTGTGAACTAGTACTGGGGGATACAAACTCCTGTGACAACCGCCCGATGTTTTTC.